The entry below gives a single T cell receptor beta chain sequence along with its context. Its antigen is unidentified. One junction end does not reproduce the germline sequence, and a read error may be involved. Researchers ran the PCR with 60 Vbeta and 13 Jbeta primers. Sequenced by immunoSEQ multiplex PCR; TCRdb stores in-frame clones only, minus some. The table lists 150,000 to 200,000 clones, around 75% of them singletons. This record belongs to a study of cytomegalovirus exposure and HLA in healthy donors. Broader study findings: Certain sequence variants were highly shared and formed a cluster, and this cluster was likely a sequencing artifact. The study put about 180 TCR beta chains on its list as cytomegalovirus-associated.

Germline V gene sequence: CDR1 SEHNR, CDR2 FQNEAQ (reference sequence). CDR3 size: 12 residues. This receptor was obtained from a male donor in good health and CMV-seronegative. Specimen: PBMCs. V usage is TRBV7-9 and J usage is TRBJ2-7; D ambiguous. The CDR3 here is CSSSLSEIEQYF. The DNA of the CDR3 is TGTTCCAGCAGCTTGAGCGAAATCGAGCAGTACTTC.